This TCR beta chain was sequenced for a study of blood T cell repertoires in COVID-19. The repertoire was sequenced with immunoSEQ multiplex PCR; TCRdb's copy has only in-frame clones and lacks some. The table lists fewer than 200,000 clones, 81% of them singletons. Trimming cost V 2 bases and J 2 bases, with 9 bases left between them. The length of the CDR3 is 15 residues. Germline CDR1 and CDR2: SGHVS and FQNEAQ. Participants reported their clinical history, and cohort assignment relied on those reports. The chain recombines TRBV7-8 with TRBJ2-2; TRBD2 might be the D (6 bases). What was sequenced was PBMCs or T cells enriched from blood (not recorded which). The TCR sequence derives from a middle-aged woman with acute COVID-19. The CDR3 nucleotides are TGTGCCAGCAGCTTAAGGCGGGATAACACCGGGGAGCTGTTTTTT. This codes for CASSLRRDNTGELFF.